This TCR beta chain emerged from a study of T cells in Graves' hyperthyroidism and ophthalmopathy (dated by TCRdb to about 2019). General notes on the study: Peripheral blood was sampled at the time of initial diagnosis, prior to any treatment. TCR Vbeta CDR3 sequencing of 120 to 150 peripheral blood samples (over 40 ophthalmopathy, under 80 hyperthyroidism and approximately 17 progressor patients) is reported in the paper. Prospective prediction of ophthalmopathy was tested in an independent validation cohort consisting of 18 to 20 hyperthyroidism patients and around 16 patients who later progressed to ophthalmopathy. The 100 or so discovery patients were divided at random into training and test sets in a 7:3 ratio. TCR V-J signatures able to tell the groups apart were searched for in a discovery cohort of 90 to 100 patients, of whom more than 40 had Graves' ophthalmopathy and roughly 57 had stable Graves' hyperthyroidism. Thyroid tissue and blood T-cell repertoires from more than five Graves' hyperthyroidism patients were also compared in the study. Following sampling, methimazole starting at 30 mg daily was given to hyperthyroidism patients, and high-dose intravenous methylprednisolone was given to ophthalmopathy patients. What the work shows at the level of the full study, not this receptor alone: A model built on a 13 V-J signature distinguished ophthalmopathy from stable hyperthyroidism, reaching around 88% sensitivity and 81.08% specificity in cross-validation and 80%/75% in testing. No statistical method was used to fix the sample size in advance, and group allocation was not hidden from the investigators. Blood samples also contained most of the expanded thyroid clonotypes (frequency above 0.001), which suggests that blood repertoires may reflect thyroid immune responses. In validation, the model predicted progression to ophthalmopathy a median of about 6.8 months before onset, with roughly 71% sensitivity and roughly 72% specificity.

Stable Graves' hyperthyroidism was defined as the absence of progression to ophthalmopathy over 18 months of follow-up. Hyperthyroidism patients were newly diagnosed, had a disease duration of under 2 months, and were aged 18 to 65 years. The study excluded patients with uncontrolled infections, other autoimmune diseases, pregnancy or lactation. Diagnoses were established on the basis of clinical symptoms, serum thyroxine and TRAb, thyroid ultrasound, and orbital computed tomography. PBMCs were isolated from more than 8 ml of fresh peripheral blood by Ficoll-Paque density gradient centrifugation. Trizol reagent was used to extract total RNA, and RNA quality was then checked on an Agilent 2100 Bioanalyzer. TCR beta CDR3 regions were amplified from RNA transcripts. For the first round of RT-PCR on the TCR CDR3, the HTBI primer set was used together with the Qiagen OneStep RT-PCR kit. Libraries were constructed in a second round of multiplex PCR, after which size selection and purification were carried out. The libraries were sequenced on an Illumina HiSeq2000 using paired-end 100 bp reads. In the original analysis: SOAPnuke was used to process the raw data, throwing out any read that contained adapters or uncalled bases, had a mean Phred below 15, or lacked an exact constant-primer or identifier match. High-quality paired reads were merged with COPE v1.2.5, and unique nucleotide sequences were defined as clonotypes. MiTCR v1.1 was used to align the clonotypes against IMGT TRBV, TRBD and TRBJ reference segments. Analysis was restricted to V-J combinations with a frequency above 0.0001, which covered about 99% of repertoires. The TCS score was defined as F50 (clonal expansion) divided by E x V (chaos), with BLOSUM62-based TCRdist calculated between CDR3 peptides within each V-J. Welch's t-statistics and random forest reduced around 510 V-J features to 13, which were used in a naive Bayes classifier (R e1071). TCRdb cleaned the public reads at Q25 with fastp, built clones with MiXCR and kept in-frame beta chains. Merged by CDR3 protein, the rows form single entries marked with the most common genes and DNA. The V and J calls follow TCRdb's processing rather than the paper's. The sample records hundreds of thousands of distinct CDR3 sequences, roughly 13% of which are singletons. The top ten hold about 26% of the sample.

In this sample, this clonotype turned up a few times. Which antigen it targets is not known. Within one base of it there is no much larger clone, and no base qualities were kept. The V end gives up 4 bases and the J end 0 bases, leaving 3 bases in the junction not matched to a gene. From its cysteine to its phenylalanine, the CDR3 spans 16 amino acids. The retained sequence is limited to the CDR3, 48 bases, with the frame set at the first base. CDR1 is given as MNHNS and CDR2 as SASEGT, both from the germline V gene. The origin of this receptor is a woman aged 25 to 39 with Graves' hyperthyroidism. The rearrangement combines TRBV6-1 with TRBJ1-6, with 7 central nucleotides matching TRBD1. Sequencing was performed on blood. The sequenced DNA is TGTGCCAGCAGTGGCCGACAGGGCTCCTATAATTCACCCCTCCACTTT. Translated, this is CASSGRQGSYNSPLHF.